This T cell receptor beta chain was retrieved from a study of graft-versus-host responses after intestinal transplantation. Study as a whole: Induction using anti-thymocyte globulin, followed by tacrolimus and steroids for 2 to 4 years, was given to all recipients.

Germline CDR1 is SGHAT and CDR2 is FQNNGV. The V gene lost 4 bases and the J gene lost 4 bases, with 10 bases spanning the gap. The CDR3 covers 13 residues. A remark on this clone: Its antigen is currently unknown. The same CDR3 can be traced to other DNA sequences in this sample.

Only in-frame clones appear in the TCRdb table, and some are missing; sequencing was by immunoSEQ multiplex PCR. The sample includes 130,000 or so clones, around 90% of them seen just once. This receptor was obtained from a human donor who received an intestinal transplant. The sample consisted of unstimulated CD4+ T cells sorted from spleen or lymph node cells, taken before intestinal transplant. The V gene is TRBV11-2, the J gene TRBJ1-2; D may be TRBD1 (6 bases). CDR3 residues: CASSSTGSYGYTF. The DNA of the CDR3 is TGTGCCAGCAGCTCCACAGGGAGCTATGGCTACACCTTC.